This TCR beta chain is drawn from a study of low-dose radiotherapy and immunotherapy resistance in tumors. Study summary: In Cohort 2, 1 Gy per fraction was delivered every two weeks, for a total of 13 Gy over 26 weeks. Intravenous ipilimumab 1 mg/kg every six weeks was given with nivolumab 240 mg every two weeks. Aspirin was taken orally by patients at 300 mg daily for four cycles from cycle 1 day 1.

Time point reported: after trial treatment. Treatment reported: LDRT plus nivolumab, ipilimumab, low-dose cyclophosphamide and aspirin (RACIN trial). Enrollment required an advanced solid tumor negative for tumor-infiltrating lymphocytes. cDNA synthesis used a TRAV/TRBV-specific primer set for both chains. With a constant-region primer and a V-primer adapter, TCRs were subjected to roughly 18 PCR cycles of amplification. TCRdb reanalysed the reads using MiXCR and keeps one entry per CDR3 protein. The table has 75,000 to 95,000 distinct CDR3 sequences, under 25% seen once. This clonotype was found many times. The germline V gene encodes CDR1 MNHEY and CDR2 SVGEGT. Trimming removed 0 bases from V and 4 bases from J; junction bases left unmatched: 4. This CDR3 region has 15 residues.

The genes are TRBV6-2 or TRBV6-3 and TRBJ2-7, with 9 bases that match TRBD1. The sequence came from a female donor with ovarian cancer. The sample here was PBMCs, taken after low-dose radiotherapy plus immunotherapy. The CDR3 is CASSYSDRGAYEQYF. The CDR3 coding sequence is TGTGCCAGCAGTTACTCGGACAGGGGTGCATACGAGCAGTACTTC.